These 8 T cell receptor beta chains originate from one sample sequenced in a study of blood T cells in healthy people across ages. A sample-barcoded 5' primer and a J-beta primer mix were used in a second PCR of roughly 7 to 12 cycles. TCRdb processed the 5' RACE reads anew with MiXCR; each CDR3 protein has one entry. The sample lists over 700,000 distinct CDR3 sequences; 53% were seen once. Sequencing was done on a sample of blood. Source of these receptors: a man older than 75 in good health.

This clonotype was seen once. The chain uses TRBV12-3 or TRBV12-4 and TRBJ2-1, with D unclear. V lost 4 bases and J lost 10, with 29 bases in between. The CDR3 extends over 18 amino acids. Here the CDR3 reads CASSSEIPGPRPTIEQFF. In DNA, the CDR3 is TGTGCCAGCAGTTCAGAAATTCCGGGCCCGAGGCCAACAATCGAGCAGTTCTTC.

This clonotype has just one count. This sequence joins TRBV20-1 and TRBJ1-5, with 7 bases that match TRBD1. The CDR3 contains 16 residues. V lost 3 bases, J lost 2 bases, and 10 bases stayed unmatched. Germline V gives CDR1 DFQATT, CDR2 SNEGSKA (reference sequence). The CDR3 protein is CSASVHHTGGNQPQHF. The CDR3 DNA follows: TGCAGTGCTAGTGTCCACCATACAGGGGGCAATCAGCCCCAGCATTTT.

This rearrangement joins TRBV7-2 to TRBJ2-4, with 8 bases that match TRBD1. The end of the DNA is better explained by TRBJ2-7, so the J call may be wrong. CDR1 SGHTA and CDR2 FQGNSA come from the germline V gene. The CDR3 has 13 residues. The CDR3 reads CASSQQGGYEQYF. CDR3 nucleotide sequence: TGTGCCAGCAGCCAACAGGGGGGCTACGAGCAGTACTTC.

Notes on this clonotype: Mismatch with germline at one junction end may stem from a read error. The CDR3 sequence is CSSSFTEYGYTF. The CDR3 coding sequence is TGTTCCAGCAGCTTTACGGAATATGGCTACACCTTC. The chain employs TRBV7-9 and TRBJ1-2; the D is unclear. The CDR3 length is 12 residues. Germline CDR1 and CDR2: SEHNR and FQNEAQ (reference sequence).

V and J are TRBV2 and TRBJ1-1; D is undetermined. The V and J ends lost 4 bases and 3 bases respectively, with 12 bases between them. This CDR3 spans 14 amino acids. Germline CDR1 reads SNHLY; CDR2 reads FYNNEI. The CDR3 nucleotides are TGTGCCAGCAGTGCGACCCCCCAGGACACTGAAGCTTTCTTT. This codes for CASSATPQDTEAFF.

This chain connects TRBV7-6 to TRBJ2-5; D perhaps matches TRBD2 (6 bases). The J call may be faulty, since TRBJ2-7 better matches the DNA end. Germline V gene lookup returns CDR1 SGHVS and CDR2 FNYEAQ. The CDR3 is 13 amino acids. CDR3 amino acids: CASSIRGGGEQYF. Written as DNA, the CDR3 is TGTGCCAGCAGCATACGGGGAGGTGGCGAGCAGTACTTC.

This clonotype was observed once. The chain employs TRBV7-6 and TRBJ2-1; D unclear. Germline assignment: CDR1 SGHVS and CDR2 FNYEAQ. The CDR3 runs to 15 residues. Trimming left V 5 bases short and J 9 bases short, with 20 bases between. The CDR3 loop is CASSPTGADGGEQFF. As DNA, the CDR3 is TGTGCCAGCAGCCCCACGGGCGCCGATGGCGGTGAGCAGTTCTTC. The variable domain in full, completed from reference TRBV7-6 and TRBJ2-1, reads GAGVSQSPRYKVTKRGQDVALRCDPISGHVSLYWYRQALGQGPEFLTYFNYEAQQDKSGLPNDRFSAERPEGSISTLTIQRTEQRDSAMYRCASSPTGADGGEQFFGPGTRLTVL.

This chain joins TRBV3-1 and TRBJ2-5; 10 positions match TRBD2. Germline CDR1 reads LGHDT; CDR2 reads YNNKEL (reference sequence). The length of the CDR3 is 16 residues. Trimming cost V 2 bases and J 5 bases; bases outside gene matches: 8. CDR3 DNA: TGTGCCAGCAGCCAAAGGCCTAGCGGGAGCGGGGAGACCCAGTACTTC. Protein product: CASSQRPSGSGETQYF.